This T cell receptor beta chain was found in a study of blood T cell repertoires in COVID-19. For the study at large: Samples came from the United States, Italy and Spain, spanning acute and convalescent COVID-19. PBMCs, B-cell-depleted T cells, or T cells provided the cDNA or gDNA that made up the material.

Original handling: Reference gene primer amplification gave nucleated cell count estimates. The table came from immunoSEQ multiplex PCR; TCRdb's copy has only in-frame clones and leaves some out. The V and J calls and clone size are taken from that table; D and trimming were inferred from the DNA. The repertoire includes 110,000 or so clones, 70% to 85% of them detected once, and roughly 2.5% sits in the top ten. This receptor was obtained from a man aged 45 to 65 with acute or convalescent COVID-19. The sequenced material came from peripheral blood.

The CDR3 DNA reads TGCGCCAGCAGCGCAGACCCGACAGGGGGTGCGGTTGAAAAACTGTTTTTT. Amino acids: CASSADPTGGAVEKLFF. The V and J genes are TRBV5-1 and TRBJ1-4; TRBD1 matches 9 bases. V lost 4 bases to trimming and J lost 7 bases; unmatched junction nucleotides: 14. This CDR3 is 17 amino acids long. The germline V gene encodes CDR1 SGHRS and CDR2 YFSETQ.